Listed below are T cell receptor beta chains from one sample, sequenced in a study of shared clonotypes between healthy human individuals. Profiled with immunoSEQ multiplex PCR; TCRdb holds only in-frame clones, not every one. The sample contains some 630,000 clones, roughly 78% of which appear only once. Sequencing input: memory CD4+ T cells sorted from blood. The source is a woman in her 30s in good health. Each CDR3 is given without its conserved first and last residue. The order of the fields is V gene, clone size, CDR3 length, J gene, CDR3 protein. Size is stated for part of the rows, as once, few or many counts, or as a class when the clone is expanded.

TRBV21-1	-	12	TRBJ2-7	ASPRVGDSYEQY
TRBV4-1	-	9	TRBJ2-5	ASSQSETQY
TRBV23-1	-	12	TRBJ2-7	ASSQGRTEIEQY
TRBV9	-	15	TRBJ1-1	ASSANRGLAWGTEAF
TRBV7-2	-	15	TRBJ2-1	ASSLGSDGSVYNEQF
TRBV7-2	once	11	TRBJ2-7	ASSLAERNEQY
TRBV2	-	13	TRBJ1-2	ASSEAQRLNYGYT
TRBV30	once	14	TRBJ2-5	AWDNQGQGLLETQY
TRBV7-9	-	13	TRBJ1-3	ASSLLSRAGNTIY
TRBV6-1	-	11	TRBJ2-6	ASSRSGANVLT
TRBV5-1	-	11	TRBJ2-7	ASSLARSYEQY
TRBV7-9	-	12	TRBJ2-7	ASTSGGQVHEQY
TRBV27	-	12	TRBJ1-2	ASSPSYRDYGYT
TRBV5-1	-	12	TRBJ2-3	ASTRNPITDTQY
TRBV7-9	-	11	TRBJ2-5	ASSSSGRETQY
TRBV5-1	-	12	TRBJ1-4	ASSSGQVNEKLF
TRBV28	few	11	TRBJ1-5	ASVSRQYQPQH
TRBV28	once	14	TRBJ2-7	ASSFTPLAGGYEQY
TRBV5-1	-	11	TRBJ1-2	ASAIDRGHGYT
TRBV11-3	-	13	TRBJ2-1	ASSLGGTEYNEQF
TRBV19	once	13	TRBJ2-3	ASSIGGTRTDTQY
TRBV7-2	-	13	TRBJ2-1	ASSAGTSPLNEQF
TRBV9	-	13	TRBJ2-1	ASSVRDYPYNEQF
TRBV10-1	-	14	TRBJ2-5	ASSGIPGRATGEQY
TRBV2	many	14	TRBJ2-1	ASSVLGPSSYNEQF
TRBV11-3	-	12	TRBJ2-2	ASSLDRNTGELF
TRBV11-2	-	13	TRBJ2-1	ASSPTGTSGRERF
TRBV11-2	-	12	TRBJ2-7	ASRATGGAPKQY
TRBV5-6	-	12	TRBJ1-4	ASSSGQANEKLF
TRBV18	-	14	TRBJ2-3	ASSLGWTSGLDTQY
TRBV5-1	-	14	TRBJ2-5	ASSLGQQGGQETQY
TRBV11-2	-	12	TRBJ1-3	ASSQGLRGNTIY
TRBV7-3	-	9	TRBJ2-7	ATQGVGEQY
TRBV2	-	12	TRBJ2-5	ASRTSGGRVTQY
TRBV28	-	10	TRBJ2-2	ASSLRSGELF
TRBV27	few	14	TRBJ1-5	ASRRTGGFSNQPQH
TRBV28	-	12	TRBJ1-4	ASSLLGTEEKLF
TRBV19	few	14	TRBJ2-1	ASRHGTDYLINEQF
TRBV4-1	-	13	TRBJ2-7	ASSHDRVGTYEQY
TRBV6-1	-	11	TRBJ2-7	ASCRDRGYEQY
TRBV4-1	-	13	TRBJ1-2	ASSQPIQGAYGYT
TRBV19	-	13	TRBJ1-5	ASSSGQGGSQPQH
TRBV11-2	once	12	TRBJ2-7	ASSLAPQGYEQY
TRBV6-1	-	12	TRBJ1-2	ASSEGGRARGYT
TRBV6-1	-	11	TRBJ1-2	ASSPDRKYGYT
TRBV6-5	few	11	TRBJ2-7	ASTPGSGYEQY
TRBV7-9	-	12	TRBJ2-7	ASSSTFGGYEQY
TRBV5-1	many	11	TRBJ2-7	ASSLDLTGEQY
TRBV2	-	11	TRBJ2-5	ASSDGSGETQY
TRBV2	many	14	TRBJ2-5	ASRFRTSGLQETQY
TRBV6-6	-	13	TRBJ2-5	ASHPQGLKGETQY
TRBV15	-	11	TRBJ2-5	ATSREREETQY
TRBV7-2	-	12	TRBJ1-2	ASSPQGENYGYT
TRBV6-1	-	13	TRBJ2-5	ASRVLWEGRETQY